This TCR beta chain is drawn from a study of metastatic and nonmetastatic thyroid tumors. Overall study context: It was across blood and tumor or nodule tissue from malignant and benign thyroid patients that repertoires were compared. Study-wide findings and caveats: Reported TCR beta diversity, measured in blood and tumor, was significantly higher for malignant thyroid tumors than for benign nodules.

Trimming cost V 0 bases and J 7 bases, with 10 bases left between them. Germline CDR1 reads GTSNPN; CDR2 reads SVGIG (reference sequence). CDR3 length: 14 residues. This clone was counted a few times. What it binds is unknown. In the original workflow: The authors used CDR3 differences across clinicopathological groups to build a distant-metastasis classifier for papillary thyroid cancer. TCRdb re-called the PCR reads with MiXCR. The V and J calls shown here were made by TCRdb, not taken from the authors' results. This table holds about 19,000 clones, approximately 24% found once. Prior to thyroid surgery, none of the patients had received any treatment.

Specimen: blood. The clonotype comes from a male donor with papillary thyroid cancer or a benign thyroid nodule (not recorded which). Some clones in this sample may be carry-over from other donors' samples. The chain couples TRBV30 to TRBJ1-6; tentatively, D is TRBD1 (6 bases). CDR3 loop: CAWSVGQGNSPLHF. CDR3 coding DNA: TGTGCCTGGAGTGTTGGGCAGGGGAATTCACCCCTCCACTTT.